The clone carrying this T cell receptor (beta chain) appeared many times. Its target is unknown. New diagnoses, under 2 months' duration, and ages 18 to 65 characterized the hyperthyroidism patients. Other autoimmune diseases, uncontrolled infections, pregnancy and lactation each led to patient exclusion. Amplification of the TCR beta CDR3 regions used RNA transcripts (as template). HTBI primers were employed in first-round RT-PCR, then a second-round multiplex PCR followed. TCRdb itself ran the multiplex PCR reads through MiXCR, one entry per CDR3 protein. Of 300,000 to 400,000 distinct CDR3 sequences detected, approximately 18% appear once; the ten largest clones hold around 2.4%. This specimen comes from a study of Graves' ophthalmopathy and Graves' hyperthyroidism. Whole-study findings and limits: The model's prediction of ophthalmopathy progression had roughly 71% sensitivity and around 78% specificity.

The CDR3 runs to 13 residues. Germline CDR1 reads SNHLY; CDR2 reads FYNNEI. V lost 4 bases, J lost 2 bases, and 9 bases lay in between. V gene TRBV2 combines with J gene TRBJ2-7; D is undetermined. The specimen was peripheral blood. This receptor was taken from an adult woman with stable Graves' hyperthyroidism. The CDR3 nucleotides are TGTGCCAGCAGTGCCCGACCTACCTACGAGCAGTACTTC. Its translation is CASSARPTYEQYF.